These 6 T cell receptor beta chains share one sample of origin, sequenced in a study of blood T cell repertoires in COVID-19. Data came from immunoSEQ multiplex PCR; TCRdb stores just in-frame clones and leaves some out. The data contain around 260,000 clones, 70% to 90% of them seen just once; the ten biggest clones take up approximately 0.7%. The sample consisted of peripheral blood. The source of these receptors is a human donor in a cohort sampled during active COVID-19.

V usage is TRBV19 and J usage is TRBJ2-5; no clear D gene. The germline V and J ends were trimmed by 1 base and 0 bases, with 3 bases remaining between them. The CDR3 length is 13 residues. Germline V gene data show CDR1 as LNHDA and CDR2 as SQIVND (reference sequence). CDR3 DNA sequence: TGTGCCAGTAGTATAGCGTACCAAGAGACCCAGTACTTC. It yields the protein CASSIAYQETQYF. The variable domain in full, with the rest retrieved from reference TRBV19 and TRBJ2-5, is DGGITQSPKYLFRKEGQNVTLSCEQNLNHDAMYWYRQDPGQGLRLIYYSQIVNDFQKGDIAEGYSVSREKKESFPLTVTSAQKNPTAFYLCASSIAYQETQYFGPGTRLLVL.

Turning to this clone: Additional DNA sequences in this sample encode the identical CDR3. The chain uses TRBV27 and TRBJ2-7; TRBD2 matches at 12 bases. V trimming: 5 bases; J trimming: 3 bases; junction bases outside the gene matches: 2. Per the germline V gene, CDR1 is MNHEY and CDR2 is SMNVEV (reference sequence). CDR3 length equals 14 residues. The CDR3, as DNA: TGTGCCAGCAGTAGACTAGCGGGAGTCTACGAGCAGTACTTC. This translates into CASSRLAGVYEQYF.

This clone was detected once. The chain employs TRBV28 and TRBJ1-5, with 7 bases fitting TRBD1. The germline CDR1 and CDR2 sequences are MDHEN and SYDVKM. This CDR3 contains 14 residues. The J segment lost 5 bases and the V segment lost 8 bases, leaving 9 bases of the junction unmatched. CDR3 DNA sequence: TGTGCCAGCCACAGGGGAAGGGTGGATCAGCCCCAGCATTTT. As protein: CASHRGRVDQPQHF.

This sequence joins TRBV3-1 (or the pseudogene TRBV3-2) and TRBJ2-4; no clear D gene. Per germline, CDR1 LGHDT and CDR2 YNNKEL (reference sequence). V dropped 0 bases and J dropped 0 bases, with 15 bases sitting between them. The CDR3 runs to 18 residues. Here the CDR3 reads CASSQDGTAALAKNIQYF. The DNA for the CDR3 is TGTGCCAGCAGCCAAGATGGAACAGCCGCCCTAGCCAAAAACATTCAGTACTTC.

A few counts support this clone. The rearrangement links TRBV9 to TRBJ1-5, with TRBD1 as a possible D gene (6 bases). Per germline, CDR1 SGDLS and CDR2 YYNGEE. Deletions cut 6 bases from V and 6 bases from J, with 19 bases between. The CDR3 runs to 15 residues. The CDR3 sequence is CASNPSGVWGQPQHF. CDR3 nucleotide sequence: TGTGCCAGCAACCCCTCAGGGGTGTGGGGTCAGCCCCAGCATTTT.

This chain uses TRBV12-5 with TRBJ1-6; 7 bases line up with TRBD1. This CDR3 comprises 17 residues. Trimming at V came to 2 bases and at J to 5 bases, leaving 9 bases not matched to a gene. CDR1 LGHNT and CDR2 FRNRAP come from the germline V gene. The CDR3 is CASGLLPRDSHNSPLHF. The CDR3 coding sequence is TGTGCTAGTGGTTTGCTTCCGCGGGACAGCCATAATTCACCCCTCCACTTT.